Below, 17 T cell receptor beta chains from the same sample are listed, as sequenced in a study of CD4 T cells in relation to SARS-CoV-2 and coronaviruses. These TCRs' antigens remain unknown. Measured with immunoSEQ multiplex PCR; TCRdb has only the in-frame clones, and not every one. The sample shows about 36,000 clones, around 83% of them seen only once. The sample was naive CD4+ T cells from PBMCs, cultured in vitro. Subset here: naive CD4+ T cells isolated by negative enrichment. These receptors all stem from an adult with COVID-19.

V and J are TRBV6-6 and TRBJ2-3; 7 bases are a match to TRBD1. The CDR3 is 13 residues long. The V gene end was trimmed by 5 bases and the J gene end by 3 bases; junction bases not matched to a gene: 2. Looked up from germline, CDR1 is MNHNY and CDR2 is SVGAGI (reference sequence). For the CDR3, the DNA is TGTGCCAGCAGTAGACAGGGAACAGATACGCAGTATTTT. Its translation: CASSRQGTDTQYF.

The CDR3 sequence is CASSLQGDTGELFF. The CDR3 nucleotides read TGTGCCAGCAGTCTGCAGGGGGACACCGGGGAGCTGTTTTTT. The chain employs TRBV6-2 or TRBV6-3 and TRBJ2-2; TRBD1 aligns across 7 bases. Germline V gives CDR1 MNHEY, CDR2 SVGEGT. After removal of 5 bases from V and 3 bases from J, the junction contained 3 bases not matched to a gene. The CDR3 contains 14 residues.

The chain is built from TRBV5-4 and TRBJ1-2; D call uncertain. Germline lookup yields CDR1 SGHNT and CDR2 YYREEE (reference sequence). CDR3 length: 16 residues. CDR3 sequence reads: CEGSHRTLAGNYGYTF. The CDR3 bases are TGTGAGGGCAGCCACAGAACCCTCGCCGGGAACTATGGCTACACCTTC. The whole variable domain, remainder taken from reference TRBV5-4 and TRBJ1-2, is ETGVTQSPTHLIKTRGQQVTLRCSSQSGHNTVSWYQQALGQGPQFIFQYYREEENGRGNFPPRFSGLQFPNYSSELNVNALELDDSALYLCEGSHRTLAGNYGYTFGSGTRLTVV.

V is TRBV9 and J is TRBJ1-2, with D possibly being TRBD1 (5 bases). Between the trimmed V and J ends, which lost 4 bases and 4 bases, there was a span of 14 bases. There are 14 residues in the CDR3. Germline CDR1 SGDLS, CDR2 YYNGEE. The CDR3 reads CASSTPVGTYGYTF. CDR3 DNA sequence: TGTGCCAGCAGCACCCCAGTGGGGACCTATGGCTACACCTTC. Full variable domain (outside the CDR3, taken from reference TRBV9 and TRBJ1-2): DSGVTQTPKHLITATGQRVTLRCSPRSGDLSVYWYQQSLDQGLQFLIQYYNGEERAKGNILERFSAQQFPDLHSELNLSSLELGDSALYFCASSTPVGTYGYTFGSGTRLTVV.

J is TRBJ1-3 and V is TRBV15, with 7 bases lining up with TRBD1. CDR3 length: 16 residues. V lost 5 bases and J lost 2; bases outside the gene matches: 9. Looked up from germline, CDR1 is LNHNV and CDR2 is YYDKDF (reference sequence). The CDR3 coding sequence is TGTGCCACCAGCGCAGACCTAGACAGGGCTGGAAACACCATATATTTT. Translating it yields CATSADLDRAGNTIYF.

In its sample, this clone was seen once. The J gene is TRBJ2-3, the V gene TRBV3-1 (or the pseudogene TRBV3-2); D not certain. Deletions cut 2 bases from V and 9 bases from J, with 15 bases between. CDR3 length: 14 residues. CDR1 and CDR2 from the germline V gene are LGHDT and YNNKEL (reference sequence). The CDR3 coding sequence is TGTGCCAGCAGCCAAAACGCCGGGCAGGCGACGCAGTATTTT. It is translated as CASSQNAGQATQYF.

The CDR3: CASSEKGAIPEQFF. Written as DNA, the CDR3 is TGTGCCAGCAGTGAAAAGGGGGCAATCCCCGAGCAGTTCTTC. The rearrangement joins TRBV25-1 to TRBJ2-1, with 7 bases aligning to TRBD1. The CDR3 loop spans 14 amino acids. Germline V lookup: CDR1 MGHDK, CDR2 SYGVNS. Trimming at V came to 2 bases and at J to 10 bases, leaving 8 bases not matched to a gene.

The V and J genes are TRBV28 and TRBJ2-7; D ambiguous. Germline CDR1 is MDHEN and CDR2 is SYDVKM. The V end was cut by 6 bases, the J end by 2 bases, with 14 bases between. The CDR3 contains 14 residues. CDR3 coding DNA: TGTGCCAGCAGCCGTAGACGCACGACCTACGAGCAGTACTTC. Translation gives CASSRRRTTYEQYF.

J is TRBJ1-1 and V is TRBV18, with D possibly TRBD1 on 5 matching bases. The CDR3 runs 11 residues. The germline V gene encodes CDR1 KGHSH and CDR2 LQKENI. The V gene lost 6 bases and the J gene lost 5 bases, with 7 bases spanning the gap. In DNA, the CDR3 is TGTGCCAGCTCCCAGGGAACTGAAGCTTTCTTT. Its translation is CASSQGTEAFF. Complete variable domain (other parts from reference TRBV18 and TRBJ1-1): NAGVMQNPRHLVRRRGQEARLRCSPMKGHSHVYWYRQLPEEGLKFMVYLQKENIIDESGMPKERFSAEFPKEGPSILRIQQVVRGDSAAYFCASSQGTEAFFGQGTRLTVV.

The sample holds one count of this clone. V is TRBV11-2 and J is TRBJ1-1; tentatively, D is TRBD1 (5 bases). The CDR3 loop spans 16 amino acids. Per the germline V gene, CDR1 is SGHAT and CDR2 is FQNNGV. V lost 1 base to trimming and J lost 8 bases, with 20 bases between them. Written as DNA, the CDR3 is TGTGCCAGCAGCTTAGGGCAGGGCTCAGTCCTTTCCGAAGCTTTCTTT. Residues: CASSLGQGSVLSEAFF.

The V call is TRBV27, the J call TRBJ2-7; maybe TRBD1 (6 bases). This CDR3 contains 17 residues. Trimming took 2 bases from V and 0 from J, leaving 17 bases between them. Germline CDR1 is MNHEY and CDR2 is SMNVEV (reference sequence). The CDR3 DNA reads TGTGCCAGCAGTTTAATAGGGGGTCACTATAGCTCCTACGAGCAGTACTTC. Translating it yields CASSLIGGHYSSYEQYF.

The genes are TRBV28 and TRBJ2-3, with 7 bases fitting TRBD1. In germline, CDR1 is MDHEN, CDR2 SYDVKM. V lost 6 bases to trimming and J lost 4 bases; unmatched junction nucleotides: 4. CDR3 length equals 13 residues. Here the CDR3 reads CASRSTGADTQYF. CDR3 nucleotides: TGTGCCAGCAGATCCACAGGGGCAGATACGCAGTATTTT.

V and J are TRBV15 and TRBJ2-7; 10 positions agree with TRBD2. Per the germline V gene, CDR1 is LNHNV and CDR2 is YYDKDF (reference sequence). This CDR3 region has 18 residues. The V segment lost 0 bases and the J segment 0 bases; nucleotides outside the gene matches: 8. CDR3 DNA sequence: TGTGCCACCAGCAGAGATCCGGGGACTAGCGTCCGCTCCTACGAGCAGTACTTC. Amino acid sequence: CATSRDPGTSVRSYEQYF.

The CDR3 sequence: CASSWGGGVAGGRNEQFF. CDR3 coding DNA: TGTGCCAGCAGCTGGGGCGGGGGGGTAGCGGGAGGTCGCAATGAGCAGTTCTTC. This sequence joins TRBV7-9 and TRBJ2-1, with 10 bases that match TRBD2. This CDR3 has 18 amino acids. CDR1 is SEHNR, CDR2 FQNEAQ, per germline (reference sequence). J was trimmed by 6 bases and V by 4 bases; bases with no gene match: 15.

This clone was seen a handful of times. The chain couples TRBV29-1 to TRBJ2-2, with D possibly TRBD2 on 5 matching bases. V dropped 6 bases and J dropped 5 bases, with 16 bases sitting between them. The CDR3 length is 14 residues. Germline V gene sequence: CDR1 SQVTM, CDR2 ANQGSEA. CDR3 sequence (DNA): TGCAGCGTCCTTCCTAGCACTAATACCGGGGAGCTGTTTTTT. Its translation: CSVLPSTNTGELFF.

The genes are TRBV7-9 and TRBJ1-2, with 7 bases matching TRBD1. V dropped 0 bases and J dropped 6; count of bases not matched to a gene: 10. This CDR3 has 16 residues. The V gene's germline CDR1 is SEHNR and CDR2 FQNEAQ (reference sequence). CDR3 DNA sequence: TGTGCCAGCAGCTTAGCGCCGGGACAGAATGTCCATGGCTACACCTTC. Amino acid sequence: CASSLAPGQNVHGYTF.

The CDR3 loop reads CASTREPLVYEQYF. In nucleotides, the CDR3 is TGTGCCAGCACCCGGGAGCCCCTCGTGTACGAGCAGTACTTC. The chain employs TRBV6-5 and TRBJ2-7; D is possibly TRBD2 (6 bases). Germline-derived CDR1 and CDR2 are MNHEY and SVGAGI. The CDR3 has 14 residues. V was trimmed by 7 bases and J by 4 bases, leaving 17 bases between them.